This T cell receptor (beta chain) appears in the sequencing data of a study of read filtering for tumor transcriptome and immune sequencing. Whole-study context: After DNase treatment, RNA was made into whole-transcriptome libraries. Per sample, TCR-region reads ranged about 4 to 10.27 million by IR-seq, roughly 80 to 1273 by RNA-seq.

Every patient had bone marrow sampled while the disease was active. From approximately 400 ng of RNA, a library with molecular barcoded alpha/delta and beta/gamma adaptors was made. TCRdb re-called the reads through MiXCR, storing one row per CDR3 protein. This repertoire shows roughly 130,000 distinct CDR3 sequences, approximately 13% found once; its top ten account for about 10%. Germline lookup yields CDR1 LNHDA and CDR2 SQIVND (reference sequence). CDR3 size: 15 residues. V lost 3 bases and J 0 bases, leaving 9 bases between the germline ends. The receptor comes from a donor at least 40 years old with multiple myeloma. The rearrangement joins TRBV19 to TRBJ1-5; a possible D gene is TRBD1 (6 bases). The sequencing input was a population of CD138-negative cells sorted from bone marrow. This CDR3 is CASSIWGASNQPQHF. The DNA for the CDR3 is TGTGCCAGTAGTATCTGGGGGGCTAGCAATCAGCCCCAGCATTTT.